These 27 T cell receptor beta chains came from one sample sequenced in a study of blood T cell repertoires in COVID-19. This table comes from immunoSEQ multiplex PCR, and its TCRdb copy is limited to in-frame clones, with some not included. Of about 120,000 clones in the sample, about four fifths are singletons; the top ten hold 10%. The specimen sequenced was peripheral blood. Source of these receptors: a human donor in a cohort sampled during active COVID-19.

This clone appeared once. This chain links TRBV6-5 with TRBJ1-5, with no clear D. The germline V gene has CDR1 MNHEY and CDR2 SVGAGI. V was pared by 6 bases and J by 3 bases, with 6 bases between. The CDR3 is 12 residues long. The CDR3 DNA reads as TGTGCCAGCAGGCAGAACAATCAGCCCCAGCATTTT. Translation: CASRQNNQPQHF.

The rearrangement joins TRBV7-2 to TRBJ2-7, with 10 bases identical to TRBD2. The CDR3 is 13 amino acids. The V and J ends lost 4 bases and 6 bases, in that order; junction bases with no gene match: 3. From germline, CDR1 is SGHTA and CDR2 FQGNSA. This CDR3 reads CASSSTSGVEQYF. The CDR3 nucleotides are TGTGCCAGCAGCTCCACTAGCGGGGTCGAGCAGTACTTC. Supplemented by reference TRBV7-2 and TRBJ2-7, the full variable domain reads GAGVSQSPSNKVTEKGKDVELRCDPISGHTALYWYRQSLGQGLEFLIYFQGNSAPDKSGLPSDRFSAERTGGSVSTLTIQRTQQEDSAVYLCASSSTSGVEQYFGPGTRLTVT.

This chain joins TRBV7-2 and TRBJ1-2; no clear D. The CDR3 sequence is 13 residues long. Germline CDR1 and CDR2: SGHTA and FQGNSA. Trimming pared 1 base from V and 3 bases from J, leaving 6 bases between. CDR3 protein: CASSLDTYYGYTF. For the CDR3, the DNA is TGTGCCAGCAGCTTAGACACGTACTATGGCTACACCTTC. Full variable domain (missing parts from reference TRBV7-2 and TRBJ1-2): GAGVSQSPSNKVTEKGKDVELRCDPISGHTALYWYRQSLGQGLEFLIYFQGNSAPDKSGLPSDRFSAERTGGSVSTLTIQRTQQEDSAVYLCASSLDTYYGYTFGSGTRLTVV.

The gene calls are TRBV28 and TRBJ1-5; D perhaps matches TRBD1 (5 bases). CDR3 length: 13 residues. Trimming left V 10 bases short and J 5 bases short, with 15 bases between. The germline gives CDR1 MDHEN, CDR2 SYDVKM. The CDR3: CATEDNSYQPQHF. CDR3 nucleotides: TGTGCCACAGAGGACAATTCCTATCAGCCCCAGCATTTT. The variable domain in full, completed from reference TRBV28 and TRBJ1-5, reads DVKVTQSSRYLVKRTGEKVFLECVQDMDHENMFWYRQDPGLGLRLIYFSYDVKMKEKGDIPEGYSVSREKKERFSLILESASTNQTSMYLCATEDNSYQPQHFGDGTRLSIL.

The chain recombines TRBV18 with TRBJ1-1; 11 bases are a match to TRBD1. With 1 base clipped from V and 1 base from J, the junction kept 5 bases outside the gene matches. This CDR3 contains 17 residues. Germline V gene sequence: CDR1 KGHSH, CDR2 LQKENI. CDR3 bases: TGTGCCAGCTCACCACTTGGGACAGGGGGGAGGAACACTGAAGCTTTCTTT. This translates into CASSPLGTGGRNTEAFF.

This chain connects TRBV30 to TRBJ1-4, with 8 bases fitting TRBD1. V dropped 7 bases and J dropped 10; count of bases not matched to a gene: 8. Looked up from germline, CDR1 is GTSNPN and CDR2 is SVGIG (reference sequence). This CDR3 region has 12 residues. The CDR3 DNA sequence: TGTGCCTACACGACAGGGGATGGAAAACTGTTTTTT. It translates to CAYTTGDGKLFF.

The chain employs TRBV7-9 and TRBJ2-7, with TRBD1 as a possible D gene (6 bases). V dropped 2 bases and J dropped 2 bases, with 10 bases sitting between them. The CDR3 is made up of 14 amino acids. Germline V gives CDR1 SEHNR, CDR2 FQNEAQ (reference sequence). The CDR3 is CASSLTAGAYEQYF. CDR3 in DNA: TGTGCCAGCAGCTTAACGGCAGGGGCCTACGAGCAGTACTTC.

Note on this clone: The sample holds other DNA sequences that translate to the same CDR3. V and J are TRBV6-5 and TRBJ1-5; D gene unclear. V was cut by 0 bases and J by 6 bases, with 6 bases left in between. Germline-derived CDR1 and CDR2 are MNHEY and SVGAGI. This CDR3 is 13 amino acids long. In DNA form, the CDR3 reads TGTGCCAGCAGTTACTCGTCGCGTCAGCCCCAGCATTTT. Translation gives CASSYSSRQPQHF.

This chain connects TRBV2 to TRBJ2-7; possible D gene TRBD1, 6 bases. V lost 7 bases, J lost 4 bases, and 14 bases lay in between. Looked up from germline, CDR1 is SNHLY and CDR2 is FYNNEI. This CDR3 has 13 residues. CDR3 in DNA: TGTGCCAGCAAAACAGGGCCCTGGTACGAGCAGTACTTC. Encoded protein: CASKTGPWYEQYF.

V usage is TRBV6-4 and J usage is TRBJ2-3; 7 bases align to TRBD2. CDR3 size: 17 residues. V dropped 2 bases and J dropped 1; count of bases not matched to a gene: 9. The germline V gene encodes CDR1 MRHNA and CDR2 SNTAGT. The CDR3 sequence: CASSDRQRDDCTDTQYF. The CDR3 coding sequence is TGTGCCAGCAGTGACCGGCAGCGGGATGACTGCACAGATACGCAGTATTTT.

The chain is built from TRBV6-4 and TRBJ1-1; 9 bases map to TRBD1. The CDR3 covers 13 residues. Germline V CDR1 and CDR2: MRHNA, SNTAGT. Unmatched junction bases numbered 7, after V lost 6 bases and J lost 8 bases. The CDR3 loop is CASRNGGTGEAFF. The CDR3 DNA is TGTGCCAGCAGGAATGGGGGGACAGGGGAAGCTTTCTTT.

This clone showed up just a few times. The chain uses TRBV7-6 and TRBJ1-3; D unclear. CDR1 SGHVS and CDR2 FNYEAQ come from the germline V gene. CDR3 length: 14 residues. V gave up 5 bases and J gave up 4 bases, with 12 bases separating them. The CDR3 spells CASSRSGGGNTIYF. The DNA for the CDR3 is TGTGCCAGCAGCCGCAGTGGCGGAGGAAACACCATATATTTT.

CDR3 DNA: TGTGCCAGCACCCCCCTCGACAGGGGGTCTTCACCCCTCCACTTT. It translates to CASTPLDRGSSPLHF. The chain couples TRBV6-5 to TRBJ1-6; 9 nucleotides match TRBD1. Unmatched junction bases numbered 10, after V lost 7 bases and J lost 9 bases. The CDR3 sequence is 15 residues long. Germline V gene lookup returns CDR1 MNHEY and CDR2 SVGAGI.

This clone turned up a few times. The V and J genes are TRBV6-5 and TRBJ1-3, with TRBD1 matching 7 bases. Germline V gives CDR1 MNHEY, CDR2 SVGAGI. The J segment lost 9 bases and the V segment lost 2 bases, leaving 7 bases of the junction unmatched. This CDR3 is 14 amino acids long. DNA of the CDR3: TGTGCCAGCAGTTACACAGGGGTCTTTAGCACCATATATTTT. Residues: CASSYTGVFSTIYF.

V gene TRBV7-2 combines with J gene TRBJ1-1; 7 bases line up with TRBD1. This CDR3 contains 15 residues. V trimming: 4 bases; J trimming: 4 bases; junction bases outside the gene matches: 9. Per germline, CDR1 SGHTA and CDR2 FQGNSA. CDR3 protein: CASSSYRGGATEAFF. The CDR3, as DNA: TGTGCCAGCAGCTCCTACAGGGGAGGTGCCACTGAAGCTTTCTTT.

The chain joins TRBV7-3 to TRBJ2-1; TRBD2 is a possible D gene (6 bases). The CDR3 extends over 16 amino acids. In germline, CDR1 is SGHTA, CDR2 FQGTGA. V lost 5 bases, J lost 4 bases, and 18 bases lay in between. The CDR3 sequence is CASSATPGGGYNEQFF. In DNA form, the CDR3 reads TGTGCCAGCAGCGCCACACCGGGTGGGGGGTACAATGAGCAGTTCTTC.

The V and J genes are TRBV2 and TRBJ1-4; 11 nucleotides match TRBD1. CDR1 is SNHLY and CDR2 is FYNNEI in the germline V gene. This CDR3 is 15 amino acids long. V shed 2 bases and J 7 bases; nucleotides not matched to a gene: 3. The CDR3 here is CASSELGQGGEKLFF. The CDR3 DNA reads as TGTGCCAGCAGTGAATTGGGACAGGGGGGTGAAAAACTGTTTTTT.

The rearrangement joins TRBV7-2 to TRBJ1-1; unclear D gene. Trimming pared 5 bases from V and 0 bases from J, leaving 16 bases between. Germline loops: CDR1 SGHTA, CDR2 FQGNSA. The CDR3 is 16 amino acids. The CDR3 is CASSIKPRPLNTEAFF. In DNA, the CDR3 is TGTGCCAGCAGCATAAAACCTAGACCATTGAACACTGAAGCTTTCTTT.

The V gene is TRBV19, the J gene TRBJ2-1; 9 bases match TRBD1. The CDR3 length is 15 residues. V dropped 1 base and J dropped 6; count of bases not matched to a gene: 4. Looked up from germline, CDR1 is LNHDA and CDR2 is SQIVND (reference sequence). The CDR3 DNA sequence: TGTGCCAGTAGTATAGGGTGGGACAGGGTCAATGAGCAGTTCTTC. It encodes CASSIGWDRVNEQFF.

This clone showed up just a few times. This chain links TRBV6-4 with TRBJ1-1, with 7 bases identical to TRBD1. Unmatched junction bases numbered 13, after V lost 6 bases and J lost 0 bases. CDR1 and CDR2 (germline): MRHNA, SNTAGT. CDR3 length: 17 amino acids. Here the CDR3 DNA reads TGTGCCAGCAGGTCCCGGGACAGCTACGACATGAACACTGAAGCTTTCTTT. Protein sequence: CASRSRDSYDMNTEAFF.

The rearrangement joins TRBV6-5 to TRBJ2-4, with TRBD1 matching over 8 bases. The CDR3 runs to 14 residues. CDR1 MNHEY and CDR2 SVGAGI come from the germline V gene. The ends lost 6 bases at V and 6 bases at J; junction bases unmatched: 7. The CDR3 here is CASRVGQVVNIQYF. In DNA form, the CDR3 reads TGTGCCAGCAGGGTGGGACAGGTTGTAAACATTCAGTACTTC.

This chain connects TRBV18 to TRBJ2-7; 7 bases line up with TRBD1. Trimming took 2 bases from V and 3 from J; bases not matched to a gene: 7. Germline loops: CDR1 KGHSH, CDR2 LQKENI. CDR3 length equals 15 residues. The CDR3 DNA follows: TGTGCCAGCTCACCAGCTCGCCAGGGGGACTACGAGCAGTACTTC. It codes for CASSPARQGDYEQYF. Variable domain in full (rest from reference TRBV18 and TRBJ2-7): NAGVMQNPRHLVRRRGQEARLRCSPMKGHSHVYWYRQLPEEGLKFMVYLQKENIIDESGMPKERFSAEFPKEGPSILRIQQVVRGDSAAYFCASSPARQGDYEQYFGPGTRLTVT.

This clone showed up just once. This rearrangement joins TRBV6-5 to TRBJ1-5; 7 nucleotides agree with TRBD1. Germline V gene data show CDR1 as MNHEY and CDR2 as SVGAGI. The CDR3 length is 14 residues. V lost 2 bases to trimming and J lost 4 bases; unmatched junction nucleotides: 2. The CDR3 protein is CASSYLQGNQPQHF. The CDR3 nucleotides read TGTGCCAGCAGTTACCTACAGGGGAATCAGCCCCAGCATTTT.

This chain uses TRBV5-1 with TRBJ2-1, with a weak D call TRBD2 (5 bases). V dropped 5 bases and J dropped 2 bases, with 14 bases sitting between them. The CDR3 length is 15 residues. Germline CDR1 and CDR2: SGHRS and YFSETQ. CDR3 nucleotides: TGCGCCAGCAGAGGAGGCATTTCAACCTACAATGAGCAGTTCTTC. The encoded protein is CASRGGISTYNEQFF.

The CDR3 DNA sequence: TGTGCCAGCAGATGGACAGGGAATCAGCCCCAGCATTTT. As protein: CASRWTGNQPQHF. The rearrangement joins TRBV2 to TRBJ1-5; TRBD1 agrees at 8 bases. The germline gives CDR1 SNHLY, CDR2 FYNNEI. V was pared by 6 bases and J by 4 bases, with 2 bases of the junction left unmatched. The length of the CDR3 is 13 residues.

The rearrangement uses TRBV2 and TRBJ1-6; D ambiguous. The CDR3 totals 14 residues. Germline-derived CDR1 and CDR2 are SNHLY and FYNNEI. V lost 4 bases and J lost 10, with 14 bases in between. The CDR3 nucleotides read TGTGCCAGCAGTGTAGGCCAGGCTGGGTCACCCCTCCACTTT. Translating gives CASSVGQAGSPLHF.

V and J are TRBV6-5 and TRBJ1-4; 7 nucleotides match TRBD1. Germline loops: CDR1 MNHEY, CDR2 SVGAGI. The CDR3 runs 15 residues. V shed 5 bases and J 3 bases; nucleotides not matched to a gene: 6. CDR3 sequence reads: CASSTTGIPNEKLFF. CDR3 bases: TGTGCCAGCAGTACGACAGGGATTCCTAATGAAAAACTGTTTTTT.